The clone carrying this T cell receptor beta chain has a single count. The entry originates in a study of shared clonotypes between healthy human individuals. The assay was immunoSEQ multiplex PCR, and TCRdb's table has in-frame clones only and misses some. This sample has under 650,000 clones, with 90% to 96% found just once. Trimming pared 2 bases from V and 12 bases from J, leaving 17 bases between. Per the germline V gene, CDR1 is MNHEY and CDR2 is SVGAGI. This CDR3 is 13 amino acids long. The rearrangement uses TRBV6-5 and TRBJ2-7; a possible D gene is TRBD1 (5 bases). The receptor was derived from a woman aged 25 to 39 in good health. The sequenced sample consisted of naive CD4+ T cells sorted from blood. The subset was: CD45RA+ positively selected. In DNA form, the CDR3 reads TGTGCCAGCAGTTACGCGAAGAAGGGGCCAGTGTACTTC. This gives the protein CASSYAKKGPVYF.